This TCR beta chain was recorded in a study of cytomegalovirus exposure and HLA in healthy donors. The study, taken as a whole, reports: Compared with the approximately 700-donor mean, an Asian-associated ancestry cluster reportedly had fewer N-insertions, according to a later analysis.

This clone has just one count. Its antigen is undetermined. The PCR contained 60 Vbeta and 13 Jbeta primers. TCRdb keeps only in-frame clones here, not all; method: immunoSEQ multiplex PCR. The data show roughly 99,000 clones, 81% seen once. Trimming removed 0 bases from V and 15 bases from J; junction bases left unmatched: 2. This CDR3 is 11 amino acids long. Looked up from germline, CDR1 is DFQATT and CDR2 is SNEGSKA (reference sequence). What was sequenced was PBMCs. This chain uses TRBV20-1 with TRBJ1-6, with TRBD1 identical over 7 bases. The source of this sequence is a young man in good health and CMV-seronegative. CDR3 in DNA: TGCAGTGCTAGAGATGGGACAGTCCTCCACTTT. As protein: CSARDGTVLHF.